These 23 T cell receptor beta chains came from one sample sequenced in a study of beta chain features in type 1 diabetes. Expressed TCRB transcripts were sequenced after all isolated RNA was converted to cDNA. Clones were read by immunoSEQ multiplex PCR, and TCRdb kept only the in-frame ones, dropping some. The sample holds about 160,000 clones, about 9.8% seen once. Material: central memory CD4+ T cells from blood. These receptors all stem from a woman between 18 and 29 years old in good health.

The V gene is TRBV7-2, the J gene TRBJ2-5, with 12 bases lining up with TRBD2. In germline, CDR1 is SGHTA, CDR2 FQGNSA. Trimming at V came to 5 bases and at J to 3 bases, leaving 4 bases not matched to a gene. The CDR3 covers 15 residues. As DNA, the CDR3 is TGTGCCAGCAGCCAGGCTAGCGGGGGGGAAGAGACCCAGTACTTC. Translating gives CASSQASGGEETQYF. Filled out from reference TRBV7-2 and TRBJ2-5, the complete variable domain reads GAGVSQSPSNKVTEKGKDVELRCDPISGHTALYWYRQSLGQGLEFLIYFQGNSAPDKSGLPSDRFSAERTGGSVSTLTIQRTQQEDSAVYLCASSQASGGEETQYFGPGTRLLVL.

The rearrangement links TRBV5-1 to TRBJ2-1, with a tentative D call TRBD2 (6 bases). This CDR3 comprises 13 residues. The V end lost 3 bases, the J end lost 6 bases, and 10 bases lay between the germline ends. The germline V gene encodes CDR1 SGHRS and CDR2 YFSETQ. DNA of the CDR3: TGCGCCAGCAGCTCGGGACTTCTCAATGAGCAGTTCTTC. This codes for CASSSGLLNEQFF.

The chain employs TRBV6-5 and TRBJ2-1; the match to TRBD2 covers 7 bases. Germline V lookup: CDR1 MNHEY, CDR2 SVGAGI. Losses at the gene ends were 2 bases for V and 9 bases for J; bases not matched to a gene: 10. The CDR3 is 15 amino acids. The CDR3 coding sequence is TGTGCCAGCAGTTACGCTCGGGGGGACCGCGGTGAGCAGTTCTTC. Its translation is CASSYARGDRGEQFF.

The chain joins TRBV5-4 to TRBJ1-2; D is perhaps TRBD1 (6 bases). V was shortened by 2 bases and J by 2 bases, with 10 bases between the two germline ends. Germline V gene lookup returns CDR1 SGHNT and CDR2 YYREEE (reference sequence). The CDR3 consists of 14 residues. CDR3 nucleotides: TGTGCCAGCAGCTTACGCGACAGGAACTATGGCTACACCTTC. Amino acid sequence: CASSLRDRNYGYTF.

This sequence joins TRBV5-1 and TRBJ1-1, with 7 bases that match TRBD1. The CDR3 length is 16 residues. Germline CDR1 and CDR2: SGHRS and YFSETQ. The V gene end was trimmed by 4 bases and the J gene end by 4 bases; junction bases not matched to a gene: 13. The CDR3 is CASSRDRAGRGTEAFF. CDR3 DNA sequence: TGCGCCAGCAGCCGCGACAGGGCCGGCCGTGGCACTGAAGCTTTCTTT.

The chain couples TRBV5-1 to TRBJ2-5; D perhaps matches TRBD1 (6 bases). The CDR3 is 15 residues long. Trimming left V 0 bases short and J 2 bases short, with 11 bases between. Germline lookup yields CDR1 SGHRS and CDR2 YFSETQ. The CDR3 reads CASSLEYGQQETQYF. CDR3 DNA sequence: TGCGCCAGCAGCTTGGAGTACGGACAGCAAGAGACCCAGTACTTC.

This clone was recorded a few times. This sequence joins TRBV4-1 and TRBJ1-2; D ambiguous. Trimming shortened V by 0 bases and J by 0 bases, and 8 bases separated the two germline ends. The CDR3 covers 15 residues. Looked up from germline, CDR1 is MGHRA and CDR2 is YSYEKL. CDR3 nucleotide sequence: TGCGCCAGCAGCCAAGATGAGCGGGCTAACTATGGCTACACCTTC. Translating gives CASSQDERANYGYTF.

The rearrangement uses TRBV2 and TRBJ1-5; D is ambiguous. V was clipped by 4 bases and J by 9 bases, with 10 bases between them. Germline V gene sequence: CDR1 SNHLY, CDR2 FYNNEI. The CDR3 has 12 amino acids. The chain's CDR3 is CASSAGRGPQHF. The CDR3, as DNA: TGTGCCAGCAGTGCCGGCCGAGGGCCCCAGCATTTT.

This clone occurred a few times. The J gene is TRBJ2-4, the V gene TRBV6-5; D might be TRBD2 (5 bases). The CDR3 is made up of 14 amino acids. Trimming removed 5 bases at V and 1 base at J, with 9 bases between. Germline V gene sequence: CDR1 MNHEY, CDR2 SVGAGI. The CDR3 loop reads CASSQTGAKNIQYF. CDR3 nucleotide sequence: TGTGCCAGCAGTCAAACGGGGGCCAAAAACATTCAGTACTTC.

The chain links TRBV15 to TRBJ2-2; 8 bases fit TRBD1. CDR1 and CDR2 (germline): LNHNV, YYDKDF (reference sequence). V lost 6 bases and J lost 6; bases outside the gene matches: 12. This CDR3 is built from 16 residues. CDR3: CATSPTGEYGAGELFF. The CDR3 region has the DNA TGTGCCACCAGTCCGACAGGGGAGTACGGCGCCGGGGAGCTGTTTTTT.

V and J are TRBV4-3 and TRBJ1-1; D is uncertain. This CDR3 has 14 residues. The germline V gene has CDR1 LGHNA and CDR2 YSLEER. Trimming stripped 0 bases from V and 4 bases from J, with 9 bases between. The CDR3 nucleotides read TGCGCCAGCAGCCAAGAACTTAGCAGCACTGAAGCTTTCTTT. Translating it yields CASSQELSSTEAFF.

This clone was observed a few times. The chain combines TRBV5-4 with TRBJ1-1; a possible D gene is TRBD1 (5 bases). This CDR3 spans 13 amino acids. Trimming pared 3 bases from V and 3 bases from J, leaving 9 bases between. Germline values: CDR1 SGHNT, CDR2 YYREEE (reference sequence). The CDR3 loop is CASSSDRDTEAFF. The CDR3 DNA follows: TGTGCCAGCAGCTCTGACAGAGACACTGAAGCTTTCTTT. Complete variable domain (other parts from reference TRBV5-4 and TRBJ1-1): ETGVTQSPTHLIKTRGQQVTLRCSSQSGHNTVSWYQQALGQGPQFIFQYYREEENGRGNFPPRFSGLQFPNYSSELNVNALELDDSALYLCASSSDRDTEAFFGQGTRLTVV.

There are many counts of this clone. The chain recombines TRBV7-2 with TRBJ1-1; 8 positions match TRBD1. The CDR3 is 17 amino acids. Trimming at V came to 2 bases and at J to 1 base, leaving 9 bases not matched to a gene. Per the germline V gene, CDR1 is SGHTA and CDR2 is FQGNSA. CDR3 residues: CASSLRGQGTGNTEAFF. CDR3 nucleotides: TGTGCCAGCAGCTTAAGGGGCCAAGGGACAGGGAACACTGAAGCTTTCTTT.

The CDR3 DNA sequence: TGCGCCAGCAGCTTGGGGACACCACCAGCTTTCTTT. Its translation is CASSLGTPPAFF. The V and J genes are TRBV5-1 and TRBJ1-1; a weak D match, TRBD1 (5 bases). Trimming removed 0 bases at V and 10 bases at J, with 10 bases between. Germline loops: CDR1 SGHRS, CDR2 YFSETQ. The CDR3 length is 12 residues.

The sample holds a few counts of this clone. The V and J genes are TRBV4-1 and TRBJ2-7; tentative D call: TRBD1 (5 bases). The CDR3 spans 17 residues. Trimming stripped 1 base from V and 4 bases from J, with 20 bases between. Germline CDR1 is MGHRA and CDR2 is YSYEKL. The CDR3, as DNA: TGCGCCAGCAGCCAAGTCCTGTCTCCGGGCAGGGCTTACGAGCAGTACTTC. Its translation: CASSQVLSPGRAYEQYF.

This clone was seen only a few times. The rearrangement uses TRBV7-7 and TRBJ2-1; 7 bases align to TRBD2. Germline lookup yields CDR1 SSHAT and CDR2 FNYEAQ (reference sequence). The CDR3 sequence is 13 residues long. The CDR3 DNA is TGTGCTAGCGGCTTGAGCGGAGCGGGAGAGCAGTTCTTC. Amino acid sequence: CASGLSGAGEQFF.

This clone was seen only a few times. CDR3 sequence (DNA): TGTGCCTGGAACCCGCCTCCGGGACTAGCGGGATTAAGGTGGACCGGGGAGCTGTTTTTT. Translation: CAWNPPPGLAGLRWTGELFF. This chain links TRBV30 with TRBJ2-2; 13 bases map to TRBD2. Germline CDR1 is GTSNPN and CDR2 is SVGIG (reference sequence). The CDR3 covers 20 residues. Trimming took 4 bases from V and 5 from J; bases not matched to a gene: 19.

The chain has TRBV6-5 and TRBJ2-1; no firm D call. The CDR3 has 15 residues. Germline CDR1 and CDR2: MNHEY and SVGAGI. V dropped 8 bases and J dropped 7 bases, with 21 bases sitting between them. CDR3: CASRQKSSRPNEQFF. The CDR3, as DNA: TGTGCCAGCCGCCAAAAGAGTAGCCGACCTAATGAGCAGTTCTTC.

The V gene is TRBV5-1, the J gene TRBJ1-1, with 7 bases identical to TRBD1. J gave up 3 bases and V 0 bases, and 2 bases lay outside the gene matches. CDR1 is SGHRS and CDR2 is YFSETQ in the germline V gene. The CDR3 sequence is 14 residues long. The CDR3 is CASSLVTGYTEAFF. The CDR3 region has the DNA TGCGCCAGCAGCTTGGTGACAGGGTACACTGAAGCTTTCTTT.

A remark on this clone: The same CDR3 arises from other DNA sequences in this sample as well. The genes are TRBV30 and TRBJ1-2, with TRBD1 matching over 8 bases. CDR3 length equals 13 residues. Unmatched junction bases numbered 4, after V lost 2 bases and J lost 5 bases. Per the germline V gene, CDR1 is GTSNPN and CDR2 is SVGIG (reference sequence). The CDR3 region is CAWSLRTGYGYTF. The CDR3 coding sequence is TGTGCCTGGAGTCTCAGGACAGGGTATGGCTACACCTTC. Full variable domain (rest looked up from reference TRBV30 and TRBJ1-2): SQTIHQWPATLVQPVGSPLSLECTVEGTSNPNLYWYRQAAGRGLQLLFYSVGIGQISSEVPQNLSASRPQDRQFILSSKKLLLSDSGFYLCAWSLRTGYGYTFGSGTRLTVV.

The V call is TRBV30, the J call TRBJ2-3, with D tentatively TRBD2 (5 bases). Germline V CDR1 and CDR2: GTSNPN, SVGIG (reference sequence). The CDR3 totals 14 residues. V lost 2 bases and J 1 base, leaving 10 bases between the germline ends. Here the CDR3 reads CAWSKAARTDTQYF. The DNA for the CDR3 is TGTGCCTGGAGTAAAGCGGCTCGCACAGATACGCAGTATTTT. Full variable domain (missing parts from reference TRBV30 and TRBJ2-3): SQTIHQWPATLVQPVGSPLSLECTVEGTSNPNLYWYRQAAGRGLQLLFYSVGIGQISSEVPQNLSASRPQDRQFILSSKKLLLSDSGFYLCAWSKAARTDTQYFGPGTRLTVL.

The chain employs TRBV7-9 and TRBJ2-1; D perhaps matches TRBD2 (6 bases). The CDR3 spans 14 residues. Germline-derived CDR1 and CDR2 are SEHNR and FQNEAQ (reference sequence). The V end lost 5 bases, the J end lost 9 bases, and 17 bases lay between the germline ends. In DNA, the CDR3 is TGTGCCAGCAGCCCTAGCCTCGGGAGCTTTGAGCAGTTCTTC. Translating it yields CASSPSLGSFEQFF. Based on the CDR3 plus reference TRBV7-9 and TRBJ2-1, the full variable domain is DTGVSQNPRHKITKRGQNVTFRCDPISEHNRLYWYRQTLGQGPEFLTYFQNEAQLEKSRLLSDRFSAERPKGSFSTLEIQRTEQGDSAMYLCASSPSLGSFEQFFGPGTRLTVL.

The table lists this clone with many counts. The chain combines TRBV19 with TRBJ1-1; D uncertain. Germline CDR1 and CDR2: LNHDA and SQIVND (reference sequence). This CDR3 is built from 13 residues. Trimming left V 3 bases short and J 2 bases short, with 7 bases between. The CDR3 DNA is TGTGCCAGTAGTATTACAGCAAACACTGAAGCTTTCTTT. Protein product: CASSITANTEAFF.